The sequence of this T cell receptor (beta chain) was determined in a study of cytomegalovirus exposure and HLA in healthy donors. The CDR3 runs 19 residues. The V gene's germline CDR1 is SGHVS and CDR2 FQNEAQ. V shed 1 base, J shed 2 bases, and the junction held 10 bases outside the gene matches. Both 60 Vbeta primers and 13 Jbeta primers went into the PCR. The table came from immunoSEQ multiplex PCR; TCRdb's copy has only in-frame clones and leaves some out. The data contain roughly 150,000 clones, over 75% of them singletons. V gene TRBV7-8 combines with J gene TRBJ2-1; TRBD2 agrees at 11 bases. The clonotype was recovered from a male donor in good health and CMV-seronegative. Material for sequencing was PBMCs. The CDR3 reads CASSLGLFGTSGPYNEQFF. The CDR3 DNA is TGTGCCAGCAGCTTAGGACTTTTCGGGACTAGCGGACCCTACAATGAGCAGTTCTTC.